This paragraph reports one T cell receptor (beta chain). Its matching antigen is unknown. Reverse transcription of all isolated RNA meant that expressed TCRB transcripts were sequenced. The read count averaged about 3.6 million across naive, central memory and regulatory T cell samples. Only in-frame clones appear in the TCRdb table, and some are missing; sequencing was by immunoSEQ multiplex PCR. Of about 140,000 clones listed, 10% to 15% were seen once; the top ten hold roughly 1.4%. These data originate in a study of beta chain features in type 1 diabetes. Study-wide results and limits: The similarity of naive, central memory and Treg TCRB repertoires appeared greater among patients than among healthy donors. A PCR bias possibly favoring shorter templates would apply equally to patients and controls. Shorter TCRB CDR3s, moderately but significantly so, marked every one of the four CD4+ subsets in Type 1 diabetes patients. Fewer junction insertions and more nucleotide deletions appeared in type 1 diabetes patients.

Per germline, CDR1 MNHEY and CDR2 SVGAGI. The CDR3 covers 15 residues. With 5 bases removed from V and 3 bases from J, the gap between germline ends came to 13 bases. This chain uses TRBV6-5 with TRBJ2-2, with D possibly matching TRBD2 (5 bases). Sequenced material: central memory CD4+ T cells from blood. The TCR sequence derives from a man younger than 35 with type 1 diabetes. CDR3 sequence reads: CASSRGGPDTGELFF. The CDR3 DNA reads as TGTGCCAGCAGTCGCGGCGGGCCCGACACCGGGGAGCTGTTTTTT.